The 23 T cell receptor beta chains given below trace back to one sample, sequenced in a study of shared clonotypes between healthy human individuals. Sequenced by immunoSEQ multiplex PCR; TCRdb stores in-frame clones only, minus some. The sample contains approximately 1,500,000 clones, 95% to 97% of which appear only once. Sequencing used naive CD4+ T cells sorted from blood. The subset is: CD45RA+ positively selected. The receptors stem from a man under 40 in good health.

This rearrangement joins TRBV11-2 to TRBJ2-1; 8 nucleotides agree with TRBD2. Germline loops: CDR1 SGHAT, CDR2 FQNNGV. V was pared by 5 bases and J by 7 bases, with 13 bases of the junction left unmatched. The CDR3 runs to 16 residues. The chain's CDR3 is CASSLGSAGVYNEQFF. CDR3 DNA sequence: TGTGCCAGCAGCCTTGGGTCAGCGGGAGTGTATAATGAGCAGTTCTTC. The variable domain in full, with the rest retrieved from reference TRBV11-2 and TRBJ2-1, is EAGVAQSPRYKIIEKRQSVAFWCNPISGHATLYWYQQILGQGPKLLIQFQNNGVVDDSQLPKDRFSAERLKGVDSTLKIQPAKLEDSAVYLCASSLGSAGVYNEQFFGPGTRLTVL.

This sequence joins TRBV27 and TRBJ2-7, with TRBD1 as a possible D gene (5 bases). CDR1 and CDR2 from the germline V gene are MNHEY and SMNVEV (reference sequence). V shed 1 base and J shed 6 bases, with 7 bases lying between them. CDR3 length: 12 residues. CDR3 amino acids: CASSLWGGEQYF. The CDR3 region has the DNA TGTGCCAGCAGTTTATGGGGCGGCGAGCAGTACTTC.

This chain links TRBV19 with TRBJ2-3, with 11 bases matching TRBD2. V shed 5 bases, J shed 5 bases, and the junction held 9 bases outside the gene matches. The germline CDR1 and CDR2 sequences are LNHDA and SQIVND (reference sequence). The CDR3 spans 16 residues. This CDR3 reads CASSPHASGGIDTQYF. CDR3 DNA sequence: TGTGCCAGTAGTCCCCACGCTAGCGGGGGGATAGATACGCAGTATTTT.

Turning to this clone: A read error may account for a junction end that differs from germline. The rearrangement uses TRBV7-7 and TRBJ2-1; TRBD2 aligns across 9 bases. The CDR3 covers 18 residues. CDR1 is SSHAT, CDR2 FNYEAQ, per germline (reference sequence). CDR3 coding DNA: TGTGCTAGCAGCTTACGACTACTGGCGGGAGGGGTAATCAATGAGCAGTTCTTC. Translating it yields CASSLRLLAGGVINEQFF.

The chain employs TRBV5-1 and TRBJ2-5; possibly TRBD1 or TRBD2 for D (6 bases each). V was trimmed by 0 bases and J by 5 bases, leaving 17 bases between them. This CDR3 spans 16 amino acids. Germline V CDR1 and CDR2: SGHRS, YFSETQ. The CDR3 DNA reads TGCGCCAGCAGCTTGGCTTCGGGGGCCCCAACGGAGACCCAGTACTTC. Translating it yields CASSLASGAPTETQYF.

The chain carries TRBV15 and TRBJ1-1; D is perhaps TRBD1 (5 bases). CDR1 LNHNV and CDR2 YYDKDF come from the germline V gene (reference sequence). V lost 2 bases to trimming and J lost 5 bases, with 12 bases between them. The CDR3 is 14 amino acids. The CDR3 DNA sequence: TGTGCCACCAGCAGACCCTTGGGGGGTACTGAAGCTTTCTTT. It specifies CATSRPLGGTEAFF.

This sequence joins TRBV27 and TRBJ2-1, with 13 bases lining up with TRBD2. Germline CDR1 and CDR2: MNHEY and SMNVEV (reference sequence). The CDR3 contains 15 residues. V dropped 5 bases and J dropped 8; count of bases not matched to a gene: 6. CDR3 in amino acids: CASSPRTSGSYEQFF. As DNA, the CDR3 is TGTGCCAGCAGTCCAAGGACTAGCGGGAGCTATGAGCAGTTCTTC.

V usage is TRBV11-2 and J usage is TRBJ1-3; D ambiguous. V dropped 3 bases and J dropped 4 bases, with 7 bases sitting between them. Per germline, CDR1 SGHAT and CDR2 FQNNGV. The CDR3 has 13 amino acids. As DNA, the CDR3 is TGTGCCAGCAGCTTCGGGCAGGGAAACACCATATATTTT. It specifies CASSFGQGNTIYF.

CDR3 residues: CATSNGGTEAFF. The CDR3 nucleotides are TGTGCCACTAGTAATGGGGGCACTGAAGCTTTCTTT. The chain has TRBV6-5 and TRBJ1-1; D possibly corresponds to TRBD1 (5 bases). Germline lookup yields CDR1 MNHEY and CDR2 SVGAGI. V lost 10 bases to trimming and J lost 4 bases, with 13 bases between them. The CDR3 is made up of 12 amino acids.

The genes are TRBV5-6 and TRBJ1-5; D remains ambiguous. The CDR3 totals 18 residues. With 7 bases removed from V and 5 bases from J, the gap between germline ends came to 28 bases. Germline assignment: CDR1 SGHDT and CDR2 YYEEEE. In DNA form, the CDR3 reads TGTGCCAGCCAGCTTGGTGGAGGAACCAGGAGGCCTTATCAGCCCCAGCATTTT. Translating it yields CASQLGGGTRRPYQPQHF.

The chain carries TRBV5-4 and TRBJ1-1, with D possibly TRBD1 on 5 matching bases. Trimming cost V 6 bases and J 3 bases, with 15 bases left between them. The CDR3 runs to 14 residues. The germline CDR1 and CDR2 sequences are SGHNT and YYREEE (reference sequence). CDR3 bases: TGTGCCAGCATCATCCAGGGCGTCGACACTGAAGCTTTCTTT. Protein product: CASIIQGVDTEAFF.

The chain recombines TRBV5-1 with TRBJ1-1; TRBD1 aligns across 8 bases. The J segment lost 0 bases and the V segment lost 0 bases, leaving 4 bases of the junction unmatched. The germline V gene has CDR1 SGHRS and CDR2 YFSETQ. The CDR3 runs 16 residues. CDR3 region: CASSLVTGGLNTEAFF. CDR3 sequence (DNA): TGCGCCAGCAGCTTGGTTACAGGGGGGCTGAACACTGAAGCTTTCTTT.

J is TRBJ2-2 and V is TRBV2, with TRBD1 as a possible D gene (7 bases). CDR1 and CDR2 from the germline V gene are SNHLY and FYNNEI. Between the trimmed V and J ends, which lost 4 bases and 1 base, there was a span of 13 bases. The CDR3 length is 16 residues. The CDR3 nucleotides are TGTGCCAGCAGTGTCCCGCAGGGGGGGAACACCGGGGAGCTGTTTTTT. It codes for CASSVPQGGNTGELFF.

As concerns this clone: Different DNA sequences within this sample yield the same CDR3. This chain links TRBV9 with TRBJ2-1, with TRBD2 matching 7 bases. With 0 bases clipped from V and 7 bases from J, the junction kept 4 bases outside the gene matches. The germline V gene has CDR1 SGDLS and CDR2 YYNGEE. The CDR3 is made up of 14 amino acids. CDR3 nucleotide sequence: TGTGCCAGCAGCGTAGCGGGAGCGGGGAATGAGCAGTTCTTC. This sequence encodes CASSVAGAGNEQFF.

The chain is built from TRBV18 and TRBJ2-3, with D possibly TRBD1 on 7 matching bases. This CDR3 is 13 amino acids long. Germline CDR1 and CDR2: KGHSH and LQKENI. V was trimmed by 5 bases and J by 5 bases, leaving 11 bases between them. The CDR3 loop reads CASSSQGGDTQYF. In nucleotides, the CDR3 is TGTGCCAGCTCAAGTCAGGGGGGAGATACGCAGTATTTT.

J is TRBJ2-5 and V is TRBV5-1; possible D gene TRBD2, 5 bases. V gave up 3 bases and J gave up 1 base, with 7 bases separating them. Germline loops: CDR1 SGHRS, CDR2 YFSETQ. The CDR3 has 13 residues. For the CDR3, the DNA is TGCGCCAGCAGCTCGACTACCCAAGAGACCCAGTACTTC. Translation: CASSSTTQETQYF.

V and J are TRBV5-1 and TRBJ2-1, with 13 bases identical to TRBD2. This CDR3 has 15 residues. After removal of 4 bases from V and 8 bases from J, the junction contained 6 bases not matched to a gene. The germline V gene has CDR1 SGHRS and CDR2 YFSETQ. The CDR3 region has the DNA TGCGCCAGCAGCACCGGGACTAGCGGGATTGATGAGCAGTTCTTC. Its protein product is CASSTGTSGIDEQFF. The full variable domain, completed using reference TRBV5-1 and TRBJ2-1, is KAGVTQTPRYLIKTRGQQVTLSCSPISGHRSVSWYQQTPGQGLQFLFEYFSETQRNKGNFPGRFSGRQFSNSRSEMNVSTLELGDSALYLCASSTGTSGIDEQFFGPGTRLTVL.

CDR3 bases: TGTGCCAGCAGCGCGACAGGGAACAATCAGCCCCAGCATTTT. Its protein is CASSATGNNQPQHF. J is TRBJ1-5 and V is TRBV9; TRBD1 agrees at 7 bases. CDR3 length: 14 residues. Unmatched junction bases numbered 3, after V lost 3 bases and J lost 3 bases. Germline CDR1 SGDLS, CDR2 YYNGEE.

The chain combines TRBV7-2 with TRBJ2-3, with unresolved D. V was trimmed by 5 bases and J by 2 bases, leaving 8 bases between them. The germline V gene encodes CDR1 SGHTA and CDR2 FQGNSA. The CDR3 loop spans 13 amino acids. The CDR3 DNA is TGTGCCAGCAGCACAGAGGCCACAGATACGCAGTATTTT. Encoded protein: CASSTEATDTQYF.

The chain has TRBV2 and TRBJ2-7; D remains unclear. The CDR3 extends over 14 amino acids. Germline loops: CDR1 SNHLY, CDR2 FYNNEI. Trimming left V 2 bases short and J 5 bases short, with 13 bases between. The CDR3 is CASSEFGLADEQYF. The CDR3 DNA sequence: TGTGCCAGCAGTGAATTTGGGCTGGCGGACGAGCAGTACTTC.

This clone was detected only once. Mismatch with germline at one junction end may stem from a read error. The chain carries TRBV6-5 and TRBJ1-5; no reliable D call. Per the germline V gene, CDR1 is MNHEY and CDR2 is SVGAGI. The CDR3 runs 15 residues. CDR3 in amino acids: CASRYSGSPNQPQHF. DNA of the CDR3: TGTGCCAGCAGATACTCGGGGAGCCCCAATCAGCCCCAGCATTTT.

The rearrangement joins TRBV4-1 to TRBJ1-3; perhaps TRBD1 as D (6 bases). The CDR3 spans 13 residues. Germline V lookup: CDR1 MGHRA, CDR2 YSYEKL. Trimming took 2 bases from V and 8 from J, leaving 10 bases between them. CDR3 in DNA: TGCGCCAGCAGCCAAAGGGGGGGGGACACCATATATTTT. Translating it yields CASSQRGGDTIYF.

Notes on this clone: In the same sample, other DNA sequences code for this CDR3. The V gene is TRBV18, the J gene TRBJ2-1; 11 bases fit TRBD2. The CDR3 extends over 13 amino acids. Germline V gene data show CDR1 as KGHSH and CDR2 as LQKENI. Trimming at V came to 3 bases and at J to 9 bases, leaving 1 base not matched to a gene. The CDR3 sequence is CASSPLAGGEQFF. CDR3 in DNA: TGTGCCAGCTCACCTCTAGCGGGAGGTGAGCAGTTCTTC. Full variable domain (missing parts from reference TRBV18 and TRBJ2-1): NAGVMQNPRHLVRRRGQEARLRCSPMKGHSHVYWYRQLPEEGLKFMVYLQKENIIDESGMPKERFSAEFPKEGPSILRIQQVVRGDSAAYFCASSPLAGGEQFFGPGTRLTVL.